The 20 T cell receptor beta chains below were found in one sample sequenced in a study of cytomegalovirus exposure and HLA in healthy donors. Primers for the PCR totalled 60 Vbeta and 13 Jbeta. This table comes from immunoSEQ multiplex PCR, and its TCRdb copy is limited to in-frame clones, with some not included. Of 75,000 to 90,000 clones listed, around 10% are singletons. Sequencing used PBMCs. The receptors were gathered from a man aged 55-75 years in good health and CMV-seropositive.

The sample holds a few counts of this clone. The chain carries TRBV5-1 and TRBJ2-5; 11 positions agree with TRBD1. The junction had 12 bases not matched to a gene; V was cut back by 3 bases and J by 8 bases. Germline CDR1 is SGHRS and CDR2 is YFSETQ. The CDR3 runs to 16 residues. DNA of the CDR3: TGCGCCAGCAGCTCCGAAGGGACAGGGGGACGGAGCACCCAGTACTTC. This codes for CASSSEGTGGRSTQYF.

The chain couples TRBV18 to TRBJ1-1; TRBD1 is a possible D gene (6 bases). V was clipped by 4 bases and J by 1 base, with 7 bases between them. CDR3 size: 13 residues. CDR1 and CDR2 (germline): KGHSH, LQKENI. CDR3 protein: CASSLQGNTEAFF. CDR3 nucleotides: TGTGCCAGCTCACTACAGGGGAACACTGAAGCTTTCTTT.

This clone has a handful of counts. The CDR3 region has the DNA TGTGCCAGCATCCCCAGGCGGGAGTCATCAGATACGCAGTATTTT. It specifies CASIPRRESSDTQYF. V gene TRBV7-8 combines with J gene TRBJ2-3; 7 bases align to TRBD2. The CDR3 is 15 amino acids. Trimming took 7 bases from V and 4 from J; bases not matched to a gene: 11. CDR1 and CDR2 (germline): SGHVS, FQNEAQ.

The chain combines TRBV6-1 with TRBJ2-2; no definite D call. The V end lost 7 bases, the J end lost 4 bases, and 10 bases lay between the germline ends. The CDR3 consists of 13 residues. Looked up from germline, CDR1 is MNHNS and CDR2 is SASEGT. CDR3 bases: TGTGCCAGCATCCCAGCGCCCACCGGGGAGCTGTTTTTT. Protein: CASIPAPTGELFF.

The rearrangement uses TRBV5-5 and TRBJ2-5, with TRBD2 matching 7 bases. CDR1 SGHKS and CDR2 YYEKEE come from the germline V gene (reference sequence). This CDR3 has 13 residues. V lost 5 bases, J lost 5 bases, and 6 bases stayed unmatched. In DNA, the CDR3 is TGTGCCAGCAGGTGGGGGGGGACGGAGACCCAGTACTTC. It translates to CASRWGGTETQYF.

A few counts support this clone. V gene TRBV7-2 combines with J gene TRBJ1-5; no reliable D call. V lost 5 bases to trimming and J lost 1 base, with 12 bases between them. The CDR3 runs to 15 residues. Per the germline V gene, CDR1 is SGHTA and CDR2 is FQGNSA. CDR3 nucleotides: TGTGCCAGCAGCACCACCGGCGGGAGCAATCAGCCCCAGCATTTT. It is translated as CASSTTGGSNQPQHF.

The J gene is TRBJ1-1, the V gene TRBV19; 8 bases are a match to TRBD1. The V and J ends lost 6 bases and 4 bases, in that order; junction bases with no gene match: 16. Germline V lookup: CDR1 LNHDA, CDR2 SQIVND (reference sequence). The CDR3 has 17 residues. The CDR3 loop is CASRPWTGSTPSTEAFF. The CDR3, as DNA: TGTGCCAGTAGGCCATGGACAGGGTCTACCCCCTCCACTGAAGCTTTCTTT.

This clone was counted a few times. The J gene is TRBJ2-1, the V gene TRBV7-3; 7 bases are shared with TRBD2. In germline, CDR1 is SGHTA, CDR2 FQGTGA. The J segment lost 7 bases and the V segment lost 0 bases, leaving 6 bases of the junction unmatched. The CDR3 extends over 15 amino acids. For the CDR3, the DNA is TGTGCCAGCAGCTTAACTCGGGAGCGGGATAATGAGCAGTTCTTC. It specifies CASSLTRERDNEQFF.

This clone turned up a few times. The J gene is TRBJ2-4, the V gene TRBV7-3, with TRBD2 matching over 12 bases. The junction had 16 bases not matched to a gene; V was cut back by 4 bases and J by 9 bases. Germline values: CDR1 SGHTA, CDR2 FQGTGA. CDR3 length: 18 amino acids. The CDR3, as DNA: TGTGCCAGCAGCTCATACGTCCAACTAGCGGGGGGAGAGAGCATTCAGTACTTC. The encoded protein is CASSSYVQLAGGESIQYF.

The chain couples TRBV7-3 to TRBJ2-3; D may be TRBD1 (7 bases). V lost 0 bases and J lost 1, with 11 bases in between. There are 16 residues in the CDR3. CDR1 is SGHTA and CDR2 is FQGTGA in the germline V gene. CDR3: CASSLTGRGGTDTQYF. The CDR3, as DNA: TGTGCCAGCAGCTTAACCGGCAGGGGGGGCACAGATACGCAGTATTTT.

This chain joins TRBV7-6 and TRBJ1-5; D uncertain. The germline gives CDR1 SGHVS, CDR2 FNYEAQ. There are 13 residues in the CDR3. Trimming removed 5 bases from V and 6 bases from J, with 11 bases in between. DNA for the CDR3: TGTGCCAGCAGCCCGACCTGGAGTCAGCCCCAGCATTTT. Translating it yields CASSPTWSQPQHF.

This clone was picked up a small number of times. Germline is not matched at one junction end, which may reflect a read error. The sample has other DNA sequences that encode this CDR3 too. In DNA form, the CDR3 reads TGTGACAGCATCGATACTAGCGGGAGAAACACCGGGGAGATGTTTTTT. It specifies CDSIDTSGRNTGEMFF. This chain joins TRBV5-6 and TRBJ2-2, with 11 bases matching TRBD2. CDR1 is SGHDT and CDR2 is YYEEEE in the germline V gene. The CDR3 sequence is 16 residues long.

In this sample, this clone turned up a few times. The chain joins TRBV6-5 to TRBJ1-5, with D uncertain. Germline-derived CDR1 and CDR2 are MNHEY and SVGAGI. The CDR3 consists of 12 residues. The germline V and J ends were trimmed by 6 bases and 9 bases, with 12 bases remaining between them. This chain's CDR3 is CASSLGEGPQHF. The CDR3 DNA follows: TGTGCCAGCAGCCTAGGCGAAGGGCCCCAGCATTTT.

This clone showed up just a few times. V and J are TRBV5-1 and TRBJ2-2; 12 bases are shared with TRBD2. Germline CDR1 is SGHRS and CDR2 is YFSETQ. V gave up 0 bases and J gave up 6 bases; unmatched junction bases: 9. CDR3 length equals 18 residues. The CDR3 DNA sequence: TGCGCCAGCAGCTTGGTGGCTAGCGGGGGGGCCGGGTCCGGGGAGCTGTTTTTT. Translating gives CASSLVASGGAGSGELFF.

This clone has more than one count but fewer than ten. V is TRBV14 and J is TRBJ2-3, with 7 nucleotides matching TRBD2. The CDR3 totals 18 residues. CDR1 is SGHDN and CDR2 is FVKESK in the germline V gene. The V and J ends lost 0 bases and 1 base, in that order; junction bases with no gene match: 10. The CDR3 reads CASSQDSGGSGGTDTQYF. The CDR3 bases are TGTGCCAGCAGCCAAGACTCCGGCGGGAGCGGTGGCACAGATACGCAGTATTTT. The entire variable domain, with the rest obtained from reference TRBV14 and TRBJ2-3, is as follows: EAGVTQFPSHSVIEKGQTVTLRCDPISGHDNLYWYRRVMGKEIKFLLHFVKESKQDESGMPNNRFLAERTGGTYSTLKVQPAELEDSGVYFCASSQDSGGSGGTDTQYFGPGTRLTVL.

In this sample, this clone turned up a few times. The CDR3 sequence: CASSGQALNTEAFF. The CDR3 nucleotides read TGTGCCAGCAGTGGACAGGCCTTGAACACTGAAGCTTTCTTT. This sequence joins TRBV6-1 and TRBJ1-1; D possibly corresponds to TRBD1 (6 bases). CDR3 length equals 14 residues. The germline V gene encodes CDR1 MNHNS and CDR2 SASEGT. Deletions cut 4 bases from V and 0 bases from J, with 9 bases between.

The chain's CDR3 is CASSLGGTGSYEQYV. DNA for the CDR3: TGTGCCAGCAGCTTGGGGGGGACAGGGAGCTACGAGCAGTACGTC. The V and J genes are TRBV5-4 and TRBJ2-7; 9 nucleotides line up with TRBD1. Germline CDR1 is SGHNT and CDR2 is YYREEE (reference sequence). V shed 0 bases, J shed 3 bases, and the junction held 4 bases outside the gene matches. The CDR3 totals 15 residues.

The V call is TRBV27, the J call TRBJ2-2; perhaps TRBD1 as D (5 bases). This CDR3 has 17 amino acids. Germline V CDR1 and CDR2: MNHEY, SMNVEV (reference sequence). V was shortened by 2 bases and J by 1 base, with 14 bases between the two germline ends. CDR3 sequence: CASSLGKGRVNTGELFF. CDR3 sequence (DNA): TGTGCCAGCAGTTTAGGGAAAGGCAGGGTGAACACCGGGGAGCTGTTTTTT.

The sample holds a few counts of this clone. The chain uses TRBV4-2 and TRBJ1-5, with a tentative D call TRBD1 (5 bases). Trimming stripped 3 bases from V and 0 bases from J, with 15 bases between. The CDR3 covers 17 residues. CDR1 and CDR2 from the germline V gene are LGHNA and YNFKEQ. CDR3 nucleotides: TGTGCCAGCAGCCAGGAACAGGCCGGTACTAGCAATCAGCCCCAGCATTTT. The encoded protein is CASSQEQAGTSNQPQHF.

The V gene is TRBV11-3, the J gene TRBJ1-1, with D perhaps matching TRBD1 (6 bases). Trimming took off 5 bases at V and 7 bases at J, with 14 bases between the two ends. CDR3 size: 13 residues. The germline gives CDR1 SGHNT, CDR2 YENEEA. In DNA form, the CDR3 reads TGTGCCAGCAGCCTCACAGGGAAGGGTGAAGCTTTCTTT. It translates to CASSLTGKGEAFF.